One and the same sample provided the 29 T cell receptor beta chains below, sequenced in a study of spatial heterogeneity in lung cancer. Sample time point: sample taken at primary tumor resection. Unsorted whole RNA from tumor, nontumor lung or frozen PBMC underwent sequencing. TCRdb independently ran MiXCR on the 5' RACE reads; one entry per CDR3 protein. The data show under 50,000 distinct CDR3 sequences, with 5.2% seen just once and 25% to 30% held by the top ten. Source: PBMCs, taken at surgery. These receptors originate from a female donor with early-stage non-small cell lung cancer.

CDR3 nucleotides: TGTGCCAGCAGCCAATGGGGCCAGGGGGAGCAGTACTTC. It codes for CASSQWGQGEQYF. V is TRBV3-1 and J is TRBJ2-7, with a weak D call TRBD1 (6 bases). V dropped 2 bases and J dropped 7 bases, with 12 bases sitting between them. Germline CDR1 and CDR2: LGHDT and YNNKEL (reference sequence). The CDR3 is 13 residues long.

The rearrangement joins TRBV15 to TRBJ2-1, with D unclear. Germline V lookup: CDR1 LNHNV, CDR2 YYDKDF (reference sequence). Trimming removed 8 bases at V and 4 bases at J, with 6 bases between. This CDR3 is 11 amino acids long. Written as DNA, the CDR3 is TGTGCCACCCTCGGGTACAATGAGCAGTTCTTC. Encoded protein: CATLGYNEQFF. Filled out from reference TRBV15 and TRBJ2-1, the complete variable domain reads DAMVIQNPRYQVTQFGKPVTLSCSQTLNHNVMYWYQQKSSQAPKLLFHYYDKDFNNEADTPDNFQSRRPNTSFCFLDIRSPGLGDTAMYLCATLGYNEQFFGPGTRLTVL.

The table lists this clonotype with many counts. This chain joins TRBV6-2 or TRBV6-3 and TRBJ2-7; TRBD2 matches at 7 bases. CDR1 is MNHEY and CDR2 is SVGEGT in the germline V gene. V shed 10 bases, J shed 5 bases, and the junction held 14 bases outside the gene matches. This CDR3 has 14 residues. The CDR3 spells CATHQRGFYHEQYF. The DNA for the CDR3 is TGTGCCACACACCAGCGGGGATTTTACCACGAGCAGTACTTC.

This clonotype was observed a handful of times. The chain couples TRBV7-9 to TRBJ2-5; D gene uncertain. Germline-derived CDR1 and CDR2 are SEHNR and FQNEAQ (reference sequence). V was pared by 5 bases and J by 3 bases, with 22 bases between. CDR3 length: 17 residues. CDR3 coding DNA: TGTGCCAGCAGCAATAACGGAACCGGCACGGGCAAAGAGACCCAGTACTTC. Translated: CASSNNGTGTGKETQYF. Full variable domain (remainder filled in from reference TRBV7-9 and TRBJ2-5): DTGVSQNPRHKITKRGQNVTFRCDPISEHNRLYWYRQTLGQGPEFLTYFQNEAQLEKSRLLSDRFSAERPKGSFSTLEIQRTEQGDSAMYLCASSNNGTGTGKETQYFGPGTRLLVL.

This rearrangement joins TRBV6-2 or TRBV6-3 to TRBJ1-2, with D maybe TRBD1 (5 bases). V lost 7 bases to trimming and J lost 4 bases, with 28 bases between them. The CDR3 sequence is 18 residues long. Germline values: CDR1 MNHEY, CDR2 SVGEGT. This chain's CDR3 is CASTNNPPGMLVSYGYTF. Here the CDR3 DNA reads TGTGCCAGCACCAATAATCCCCCAGGGATGCTCGTCAGCTATGGCTACACCTTC.

This clonotype has at least ten counts. The chain recombines TRBV7-2 with TRBJ1-6; D remains unclear. V was cut by 2 bases and J by 0 bases, with 2 bases left in between. Germline CDR1 SGHTA, CDR2 FQGNSA. This CDR3 contains 14 residues. The CDR3 DNA is TGTGCCAGCAGCTTAAGCTCCTATAATTCACCCCTCCACTTT. This sequence encodes CASSLSSYNSPLHF.

The gene calls are TRBV2 and TRBJ2-5, with a tentative D call TRBD1 (6 bases). This CDR3 is 13 amino acids long. Germline CDR1 and CDR2: SNHLY and FYNNEI. Trimming stripped 10 bases from V and 4 bases from J, with 16 bases between. In DNA form, the CDR3 reads TGTGCCACCGCGGGCCAAGGGGGAGAGACCCAGTACTTC. Amino acids: CATAGQGGETQYF.

There are many counts of this clonotype. The chain recombines TRBV28 with TRBJ1-1; tentatively, D is TRBD1 (5 bases). Germline loops: CDR1 MDHEN, CDR2 SYDVKM. The ends were cut back, 9 bases at V and 9 bases at J, with 14 bases in the middle. The CDR3 is 11 residues long. DNA for the CDR3: TGTGCCAGTTGGGTCCCAGGGAAAGCTTTCTTT. This gives the protein CASWVPGKAFF.

This clonotype was seen repeatedly, ten times or more. J is TRBJ2-7 and V is TRBV20-1, with 9 bases fitting TRBD2. The CDR3 is made up of 15 amino acids. After removal of 1 base from V and 2 bases from J, the junction contained 6 bases not matched to a gene. Germline V lookup: CDR1 DFQATT, CDR2 SNEGSKA (reference sequence). CDR3 sequence reads: CSARGLAGKAYEQYF. In nucleotides, the CDR3 is TGCAGTGCTAGAGGCCTAGCGGGGAAGGCCTACGAGCAGTACTTC.

In its sample, this clonotype was seen many times. The V call is TRBV5-1, the J call TRBJ1-1, with TRBD1 as a possible D gene (5 bases). CDR3 length: 14 amino acids. V was clipped by 2 bases and J by 1 base, with 9 bases between them. Germline lookup yields CDR1 SGHRS and CDR2 YFSETQ. CDR3 amino acids: CASSLSTANTEAFF. CDR3 bases: TGCGCCAGCAGCTTATCGACAGCGAACACTGAAGCTTTCTTT.

This clonotype was observed a few times. The V and J genes are TRBV19 and TRBJ2-6; 9 bases align to TRBD1. This CDR3 comprises 16 residues. J was trimmed by 2 bases and V by 8 bases; bases with no gene match: 7. The germline V gene encodes CDR1 LNHDA and CDR2 SQIVND (reference sequence). The CDR3 nucleotides read TGTGCCAGTCCCTCCGGGACAGGGCCTGGGGCCAACGTCCTGACTTTC. Translating it yields CASPSGTGPGANVLTF. The variable domain in full, with the rest retrieved from reference TRBV19 and TRBJ2-6, is DGGITQSPKYLFRKEGQNVTLSCEQNLNHDAMYWYRQDPGQGLRLIYYSQIVNDFQKGDIAEGYSVSREKKESFPLTVTSAQKNPTAFYLCASPSGTGPGANVLTFGAGSRLTVL.

This clonotype was observed many times. The chain carries TRBV4-1 and TRBJ1-1; 7 nucleotides match TRBD1. The trim removed 4 bases at V and 0 bases at J, leaving 5 bases unmatched. Germline assignment: CDR1 MGHRA and CDR2 YSYEKL. CDR3 length equals 15 residues. The CDR3 spells CASSRQTGMNTEAFF. DNA of the CDR3: TGCGCCAGCAGCCGCCAGACAGGGATGAACACTGAAGCTTTCTTT.

By frequency in the sample, this clonotype is medium-sized. The gene calls are TRBV5-1 and TRBJ1-2; D may be TRBD1 (6 bases). CDR3 size: 18 residues. Germline V lookup: CDR1 SGHRS, CDR2 YFSETQ. V was cut by 4 bases and J by 1 base, with 23 bases left in between. The CDR3 is CASSEGGLSGAFNYGYTF. CDR3 nucleotide sequence: TGCGCCAGCAGCGAGGGAGGTTTATCGGGGGCCTTTAACTATGGCTACACCTTC. Drawing the rest from reference TRBV5-1 and TRBJ1-2, the complete variable domain is KAGVTQTPRYLIKTRGQQVTLSCSPISGHRSVSWYQQTPGQGLQFLFEYFSETQRNKGNFPGRFSGRQFSNSRSEMNVSTLELGDSALYLCASSEGGLSGAFNYGYTFGSGTRLTVV.

This clonotype has ten or more counts. The gene calls are TRBV10-3 and TRBJ1-1; TRBD1 might be the D (5 bases). Germline values: CDR1 ENHRY, CDR2 SYGVKD. The V gene lost 5 bases and the J gene lost 3 bases, with 13 bases spanning the gap. The length of the CDR3 is 14 residues. This CDR3 is CAISPDGGDTEAFF. The CDR3 DNA reads TGTGCCATCAGTCCCGACGGAGGGGACACTGAAGCTTTCTTT.

This clonotype was counted a few times. The V gene is TRBV15, the J gene TRBJ2-6; no reliable D call. The germline V and J ends were trimmed by 0 bases and 0 bases, with 6 bases remaining between them. Germline lookup yields CDR1 LNHNV and CDR2 YYDKDF (reference sequence). CDR3 length: 16 amino acids. The CDR3: CATSRDRSSGANVLTF. The DNA for the CDR3 is TGTGCCACCAGCAGAGATAGGAGCTCTGGGGCCAACGTCCTGACTTTC.

This clonotype was recorded many times. V usage is TRBV20-1 and J usage is TRBJ2-5; 12 bases are a match to TRBD1. The ends lost 3 bases at V and 5 bases at J; junction bases unmatched: 4. Germline V gene sequence: CDR1 DFQATT, CDR2 SNEGSKA (reference sequence). The CDR3 has 14 amino acids. CDR3 DNA: TGCAGTGCTAGGGGACAGGGGGCGGATGAGACCCAGTACTTC. Translation: CSARGQGADETQYF.

Many counts were recorded for this clonotype. The chain has TRBV3-1 and TRBJ2-2, with D unresolved. V was pared by 5 bases and J by 0 bases, with 7 bases between. Germline V gene lookup returns CDR1 LGHDT and CDR2 YNNKEL (reference sequence). The CDR3 extends over 14 amino acids. The CDR3 nucleotides are TGTGCCAGCAGCGATGACGCGAACACCGGGGAGCTGTTTTTT. Its protein product is CASSDDANTGELFF. Based on the CDR3 plus reference TRBV3-1 and TRBJ2-2, the full variable domain is DTAVSQTPKYLVTQMGNDKSIKCEQNLGHDTMYWYKQDSKKFLKIMFSYNNKELIINETVPNRFSPKSPDKAHLNLHINSLELGDSAVYFCASSDDANTGELFFGEGSRLTVL.

This clonotype was seen ten or more times. The chain links TRBV3-1 to TRBJ2-1; no definite D call. Germline V gene data show CDR1 as LGHDT and CDR2 as YNNKEL (reference sequence). This CDR3 comprises 12 residues. V lost 3 bases to trimming and J lost 9 bases, with 9 bases between them. The CDR3 is CASSQRLGEQFF. The CDR3 DNA sequence: TGTGCCAGCAGCCAGAGGCTAGGTGAGCAGTTCTTC.

This clonotype was seen repeatedly, ten times or more. The CDR3 loop is CASSQTGNTEAFF. CDR3 nucleotides: TGTGCCAGCAGCCAAACAGGGAACACTGAAGCTTTCTTT. This sequence joins TRBV6-1 and TRBJ1-1, with D possibly matching TRBD1 (5 bases). Per the germline V gene, CDR1 is MNHNS and CDR2 is SASEGT. V gave up 6 bases and J gave up 1 base, with 9 bases separating them. The CDR3 covers 13 residues.

V usage is TRBV18 and J usage is TRBJ1-4; D is unresolved. In germline, CDR1 is KGHSH, CDR2 LQKENI. CDR3 length: 15 amino acids. With 2 bases removed from V and 0 bases from J, the gap between germline ends came to 7 bases. In nucleotides, the CDR3 is TGTGCCAGCTCACCAGGGAGTTCAACTAATGAAAAACTGTTTTTT. This translates into CASSPGSSTNEKLFF.

This clonotype was recorded many times. The rearrangement links TRBV12-3 or TRBV12-4 to TRBJ1-5, with 10 bases that match TRBD1. The CDR3 has 16 residues. Trimming at V came to 4 bases and at J to 7 bases, leaving 10 bases not matched to a gene. CDR3 in amino acids: CASSSKGQGKGQPQHF. CDR3 DNA sequence: TGTGCCAGCAGTTCAAAGGGACAGGGGAAGGGGCAGCCCCAGCATTTT.

This clonotype has at least ten counts. CDR3 coding DNA: TGTGCCAGCCTCTCAGATCCTGAAGAGACCCAGTACTTC. It specifies CASLSDPEETQYF. The rearrangement uses TRBV6-5 and TRBJ2-5; D ambiguous. Trimming removed 8 bases at V and 3 bases at J, with 13 bases between. CDR3 length: 13 amino acids. Per the germline V gene, CDR1 is MNHEY and CDR2 is SVGAGI.

A remark on this clonotype: A much larger clone lies a single base off, so this may be a read error. The chain couples TRBV7-6 to TRBJ2-7; 9 nucleotides align to TRBD1. Germline CDR1 reads SGHVS; CDR2 reads FNYEAQ. The V segment lost 1 base and the J segment 2 bases; nucleotides outside the gene matches: 9. The CDR3 length is 17 residues. The CDR3 protein is CASSLGGTGTATYEQYF. In DNA form, the CDR3 reads TGTGCCAGCAGCTTAGGGGGGACAGGGACCGCGACCTACGAGCAGTACTTC.

V is TRBV7-3 and J is TRBJ2-3; TRBD2 matches at 14 bases. Trimming took 5 bases from V and 6 from J; bases not matched to a gene: 7. This CDR3 region has 16 residues. CDR1 and CDR2 from the germline V gene are SGHTA and FQGTGA. CDR3: CASSPGLAGAGDTQYF. CDR3 DNA: TGTGCCAGCAGCCCGGGACTAGCGGGGGCCGGGGATACGCAGTATTTT.

At least ten counts were recorded for this clonotype. The rearrangement joins TRBV19 to TRBJ2-7; D is unclear. The CDR3 loop spans 14 amino acids. V lost 4 bases and J 0 bases, leaving 10 bases between the germline ends. Germline CDR1 is LNHDA and CDR2 is SQIVND (reference sequence). CDR3 amino acids: CASSTNTFSYEQYF. The DNA for the CDR3 is TGTGCCAGTAGTACGAACACCTTCTCCTACGAGCAGTACTTC.

The V call is TRBV29-1, the J call TRBJ1-6, with D possibly matching TRBD1 (6 bases). The CDR3 extends over 13 amino acids. The V gene lost 4 bases and the J gene lost 7 bases, with 11 bases spanning the gap. Looked up from germline, CDR1 is SQVTM and CDR2 is ANQGSEA. For the CDR3, the DNA is TGCAGCGTTGGGTTCCAGGGGAATTCACCCCTCCACTTT. Protein product: CSVGFQGNSPLHF.

This clonotype showed up many times. The genes are TRBV7-2 and TRBJ2-3; weak D call: TRBD1 (6 bases). CDR1 and CDR2 (germline): SGHTA, FQGNSA. The ends were cut back, 4 bases at V and 5 bases at J, with 13 bases in the middle. The CDR3 runs 14 residues. Here the CDR3 DNA reads TGTGCCAGCAGCTCCACTCAGGGGCGAGATACGCAGTATTTT. Translation: CASSSTQGRDTQYF.

This clonotype has at least ten counts. V is TRBV4-1 and J is TRBJ2-1, with 8 bases lining up with TRBD2. The V segment lost 2 bases and the J segment 2 bases; nucleotides outside the gene matches: 14. CDR1 MGHRA and CDR2 YSYEKL come from the germline V gene. The CDR3 is 19 residues long. The CDR3 reads CASSQPETRTSRPYNEQFF. CDR3 sequence (DNA): TGCGCCAGCAGCCAACCGGAAACCAGGACTAGCCGACCCTACAATGAGCAGTTCTTC.

This clonotype was seen only a few times. This chain uses TRBV7-2 with TRBJ2-7; 8 bases match TRBD1. Per germline, CDR1 SGHTA and CDR2 FQGNSA. The CDR3 extends over 15 amino acids. V was pared by 1 base and J by 2 bases, with 4 bases of the junction left unmatched. The CDR3 loop reads CASSLGQGPAYEQYF. CDR3 sequence (DNA): TGTGCCAGCAGCTTAGGACAGGGGCCCGCCTACGAGCAGTACTTC. Together with reference TRBV7-2 and TRBJ2-7, the CDR3 gives the full variable domain: GAGVSQSPSNKVTEKGKDVELRCDPISGHTALYWYRQSLGQGLEFLIYFQGNSAPDKSGLPSDRFSAERTGGSVSTLTIQRTQQEDSAVYLCASSLGQGPAYEQYFGPGTRLTVT.